This T cell receptor (beta chain) appears in the sequencing data of a study of human CD8 memory T cell subsets. Findings of the study overall: The overlap between stem-like memory and precursor exhausted T cell repertoires was minimal.

The CDR3 has 14 amino acids. On this clonotype: Its cognate antigen is unknown.

Making the TCR beta libraries relied on UMI-labeled 5' RACE. TCRdb reprocessed the 5' RACE reads and reports one entry per CDR3 protein, with no DNA. Reported are fewer than 11,000 distinct CDR3 sequences; the ten largest clones contain 20%. Early memory CD8+ T cells that were CCR7+ PD-1+ TIGIT+ with exhausted-like traits constituted the TPEX cells. Extraction drew RNA from duplicate vials of 150,000 sorted CD8+ T cells for each subset. The sequence came from a human donor in good health. The V call is TRBV21-1, the J call TRBJ2-5; TCRdb proposes TRBD2, but this gene call is untestable without DNA. TRBV21-1 is a pseudogene. The source material was CD8+ T cells from PBMCs. The CDR3 here is CASSRRTSRETQYF.